The 9 T cell receptor beta chains listed next were all sequenced from one sample in a study of T cell responses to AZD1222 COVID-19 vaccine (dated by TCRdb to 2020 to 2023). In the paper's terms, the time point label means: baseline before first vaccination. Library generation was performed with the immunoSEQ multiplex PCR assay. TCRdb stores this immuneACCESS table with in-frame sequences only. Part of the clones is absent; in the studies checked, under half of the shortfall reflects unresolved V genes, and no reason is known for the rest. This sample comprises over 150,000 clones, about 92% of them detected only once. The ten largest make up under 20% of the sample. The starting material was peripheral blood, obtained on day 0 of AZD1222 vaccination. These receptors were obtained from an adult in good health.

The chain's CDR3 is CASSLSGGRREQYF. CDR3 nucleotides: TGTGCCAGCAGTTTATCGGGGGGGCGACGGGAGCAGTACTTC. V gene TRBV27 combines with J gene TRBJ2-7, with D possibly matching TRBD2 (7 bases). Germline CDR1 MNHEY, CDR2 SMNVEV (reference sequence). Trimming pared 0 bases from V and 7 bases from J, leaving 13 bases between. This CDR3 comprises 14 residues.

The chain couples TRBV29-1 to TRBJ1-1, with a weak D call TRBD1 (6 bases). From germline, CDR1 is SQVTM and CDR2 ANQGSEA. CDR3 length: 12 amino acids. Deletions cut 7 bases from V and 1 base from J, with 10 bases between. The CDR3: CSAGQRNTEAFF. CDR3 bases: TGCAGCGCCGGACAGAGGAACACTGAAGCTTTCTTT.

This chain uses TRBV11-3 with TRBJ2-7; 8 nucleotides agree with TRBD2. J was trimmed by 0 bases and V by 5 bases; bases with no gene match: 12. CDR1 and CDR2 from the germline V gene are SGHNT and YENEEA. There are 17 residues in the CDR3. CDR3 amino acids: CASSPTLAGWSSYEQYF. Written as DNA, the CDR3 is TGTGCCAGCAGCCCCACCCTAGCGGGCTGGAGCTCCTACGAGCAGTACTTC.

The chain has TRBV3-1 (or the pseudogene TRBV3-2) and TRBJ2-5; TRBD1 or TRBD2 may be the D gene (5 bases each). The germline V gene has CDR1 LGHDT and CDR2 YNNKEL (reference sequence). With 3 bases removed from V and 1 base from J, the gap between germline ends came to 9 bases. CDR3 size: 14 residues. CDR3 nucleotides: TGTGCCAGCAGCCATTGGGACCCCCAAGAGACCCAGTACTTC. Translated, it gives CASSHWDPQETQYF.

Here the CDR3 reads CASSTGADTQYF. As DNA, the CDR3 is TGTGCCAGCAGTACCGGGGCAGATACGCAGTATTTT. The chain recombines TRBV6-5 with TRBJ2-3, with D perhaps TRBD2 (5 bases). From germline, CDR1 is MNHEY and CDR2 SVGAGI. This CDR3 contains 12 residues. Trimming cost V 5 bases and J 4 bases, with 7 bases left between them.

This chain joins TRBV29-1 and TRBJ2-1; either TRBD1 or TRBD2 may fit D (6 bases each). Germline V CDR1 and CDR2: SQVTM, ANQGSEA. The V end was cut by 6 bases, the J end by 6 bases, with 24 bases between. The CDR3 is made up of 16 amino acids. The chain's CDR3 is CSVGAGRQRAFNEQFF. The CDR3 DNA sequence: TGCAGCGTGGGGGCGGGGCGGCAAAGGGCATTCAATGAGCAGTTCTTC.

V usage is TRBV5-1 and J usage is TRBJ2-7, with a tentative D call TRBD1 (6 bases). The germline V gene encodes CDR1 SGHRS and CDR2 YFSETQ. This CDR3 comprises 14 residues. With 2 bases removed from V and 7 bases from J, the gap between germline ends came to 16 bases. CDR3 coding DNA: TGCGCCAGCAGCTTAAACCGGGACATAGGGGAGCAGTACTTC. Protein product: CASSLNRDIGEQYF.

The rearrangement joins TRBV4-1 to TRBJ2-5; the D is unclear. CDR1 is MGHRA, CDR2 YSYEKL, per germline. This CDR3 region has 15 residues. Trimming removed 0 bases at V and 0 bases at J, with 8 bases between. The CDR3 bases are TGCGCCAGCAGCCAAGATGACTTGTACCAAGAGACCCAGTACTTC. Translating gives CASSQDDLYQETQYF.

This chain links TRBV7-2 with TRBJ1-2; D may be TRBD1 (6 bases). Germline CDR1 and CDR2: SGHTA and FQGNSA. Between the trimmed V and J ends, which lost 5 bases and 4 bases, there was a span of 20 bases. The CDR3 spans 16 residues. CDR3 in amino acids: CASSPSPQGFSYGYTF. Here the CDR3 DNA reads TGTGCCAGCAGCCCCTCGCCTCAGGGGTTCAGCTATGGCTACACCTTC. Full variable domain (remainder filled in from reference TRBV7-2 and TRBJ1-2): GAGVSQSPSNKVTEKGKDVELRCDPISGHTALYWYRQSLGQGLEFLIYFQGNSAPDKSGLPSDRFSAERTGGSVSTLTIQRTQQEDSAVYLCASSPSPQGFSYGYTFGSGTRLTVV.